This TCR beta chain was sequenced in a study of blood T cell repertoires in COVID-19. Study at large: Acute-phase and convalescent COVID-19 samples originated in the United States, Italy and Spain.

In the authors' workflow: Reference gene primer amplification gave estimated nucleated cell counts. Only in-frame clones appear in the TCRdb table, and some are missing; sequencing was by immunoSEQ multiplex PCR. D and trimming come from the DNA, and the V and J calls and clone size come from that table. The sample consists of about 140,000 clones, 80% to 85% of them appearing once. A Seattle source enrolled patients during active infection and followed them longitudinally. Sequencing was performed on peripheral blood. This TCR came from a man aged 30 to 39 with COVID-19, enrolled during active disease.

The CDR3 is CASSSQGLYGYTF. CDR3 coding DNA: TGTGCCAGCAGTTCACAAGGACTGTATGGCTACACCTTC. The rearrangement links TRBV28 to TRBJ1-2; D call uncertain. Germline V gene lookup returns CDR1 MDHEN and CDR2 SYDVKM. V was clipped by 4 bases and J by 5 bases, with 11 bases between them. The CDR3 totals 13 residues.